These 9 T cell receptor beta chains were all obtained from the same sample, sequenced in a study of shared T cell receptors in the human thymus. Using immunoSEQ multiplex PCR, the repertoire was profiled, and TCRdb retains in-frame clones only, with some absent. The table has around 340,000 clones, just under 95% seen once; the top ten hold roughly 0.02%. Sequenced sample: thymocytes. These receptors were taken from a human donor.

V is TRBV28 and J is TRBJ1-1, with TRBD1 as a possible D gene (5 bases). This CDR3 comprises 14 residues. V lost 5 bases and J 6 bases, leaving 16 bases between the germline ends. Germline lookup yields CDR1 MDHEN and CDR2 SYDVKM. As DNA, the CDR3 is TGTGCCAGCAGTCACGGGGGGGGGATGCCTGAAGCTTTCTTT. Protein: CASSHGGGMPEAFF.

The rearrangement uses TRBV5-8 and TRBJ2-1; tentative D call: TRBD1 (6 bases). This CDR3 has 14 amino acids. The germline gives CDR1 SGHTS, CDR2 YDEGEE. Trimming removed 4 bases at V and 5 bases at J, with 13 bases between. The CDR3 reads CASSGGRGNNEQFF. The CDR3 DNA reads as TGTGCCAGCAGCGGAGGCAGGGGAAACAATGAGCAGTTCTTC.

The CDR3: CAWSATFRQGNYEQYF. CDR3 DNA sequence: TGTGCCTGGAGTGCTACTTTTCGACAGGGAAACTACGAGCAGTACTTC. This rearrangement joins TRBV30 to TRBJ2-7; TRBD1 agrees at 7 bases. The CDR3 has 16 amino acids. Germline lookup yields CDR1 GTSNPN and CDR2 SVGIG (reference sequence). The J segment lost 3 bases and the V segment lost 1 base, leaving 12 bases of the junction unmatched.

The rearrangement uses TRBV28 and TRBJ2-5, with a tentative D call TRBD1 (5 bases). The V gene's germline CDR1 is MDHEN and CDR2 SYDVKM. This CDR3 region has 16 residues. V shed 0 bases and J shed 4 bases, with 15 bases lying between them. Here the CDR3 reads CASSLCRVDFVETQYF. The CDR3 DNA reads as TGTGCCAGCAGTTTATGCAGGGTCGACTTCGTAGAGACCCAGTACTTC. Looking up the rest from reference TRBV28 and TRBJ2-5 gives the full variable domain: DVKVTQSSRYLVKRTGEKVFLECVQDMDHENMFWYRQDPGLGLRLIYFSYDVKMKEKGDIPEGYSVSREKKERFSLILESASTNQTSMYLCASSLCRVDFVETQYFGPGTRLLVL.

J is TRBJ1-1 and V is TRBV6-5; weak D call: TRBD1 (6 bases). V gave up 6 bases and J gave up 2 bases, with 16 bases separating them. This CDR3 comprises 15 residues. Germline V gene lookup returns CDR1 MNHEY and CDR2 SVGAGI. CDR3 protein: CASRWATGRNTEAFF. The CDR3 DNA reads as TGTGCCAGCAGATGGGCGACAGGCAGAAACACTGAAGCTTTCTTT.

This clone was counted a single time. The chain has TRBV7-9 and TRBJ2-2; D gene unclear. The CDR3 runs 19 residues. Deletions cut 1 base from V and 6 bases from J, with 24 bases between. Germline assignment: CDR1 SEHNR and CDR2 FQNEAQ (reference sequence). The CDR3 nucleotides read TGTGCCAGCAGCTTAGAAGTCGAGTTATTGGGGTCTAGGTCCGGGGAGCTGTTTTTT. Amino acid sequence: CASSLEVELLGSRSGELFF.

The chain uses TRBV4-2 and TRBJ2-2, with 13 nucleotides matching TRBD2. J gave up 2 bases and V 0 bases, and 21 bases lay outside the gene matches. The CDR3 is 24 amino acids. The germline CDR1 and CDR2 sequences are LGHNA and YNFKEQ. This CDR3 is CASSQDPTGTETSGRQFNTGELFF. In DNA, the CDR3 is TGTGCCAGCAGCCAAGATCCTACCGGAACAGAGACTAGCGGGAGGCAATTTAACACCGGGGAGCTGTTTTTT.

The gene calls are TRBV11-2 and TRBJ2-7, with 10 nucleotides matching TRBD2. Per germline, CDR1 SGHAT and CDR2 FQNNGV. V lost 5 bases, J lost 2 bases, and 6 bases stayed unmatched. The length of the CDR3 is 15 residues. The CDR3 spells CASSPQAGGPYEQYF. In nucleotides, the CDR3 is TGTGCCAGCAGCCCCCAAGCGGGAGGGCCCTACGAGCAGTACTTC.

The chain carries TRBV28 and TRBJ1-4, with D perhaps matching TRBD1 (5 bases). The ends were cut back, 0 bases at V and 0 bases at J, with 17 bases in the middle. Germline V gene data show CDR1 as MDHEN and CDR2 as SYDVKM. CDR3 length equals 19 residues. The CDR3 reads CASSLCDGRGRPTNEKLFF. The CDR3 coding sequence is TGTGCCAGCAGTTTATGCGATGGTCGGGGACGCCCAACTAATGAAAAACTGTTTTTT.